This TCR beta chain was recovered during a study of shared clonotypes between healthy human individuals. Overall study results and limits: Since donors were few, the genetic and exposure-history diversity represented was limited. Donor clonotype sharing was expected to depend on sequencing depth. Compared with clonotypes that all four donors shared, non-shared clonotypes had lower generation probabilities.

The V gene's germline CDR1 is MNHEY and CDR2 SMNVEV (reference sequence). There are 18 residues in the CDR3. The V gene lost 2 bases and the J gene lost 2 bases, with 22 bases spanning the gap. In regard to this clone: Its matching antigen is unknown.

TCRdb's table, derived via immunoSEQ multiplex PCR, lists solely in-frame clones and lacks some. The top ten hold about 2% of the sample, which has fewer than 850,000 clones, 72% seen once. The chain is built from TRBV27 and TRBJ2-7, with no clear D. The sequence derives from a woman in her 30s in good health. Sequencing was performed on memory CD4+ T cells sorted from blood. The subset is: CD45RA-negative fraction. The chain's CDR3 is CASSLRYYRAEIAYEQYF. Here the CDR3 DNA reads TGTGCCAGCAGTTTAAGGTACTACCGGGCTGAGATCGCCTACGAGCAGTACTTC.